This T cell receptor beta chain came from a study of blood T cells in healthy people across ages. Across the study: In model experiments, template switching was able to capture about one barcoded beta molecule for every two T cells that were present. Findings of the study overall: Whereas aged donors had fewer naive CD4+ cells, long-lived donors had more of them and higher diversity.

This clonotype was seen more than once but under ten times. Its antigen is as yet unknown. It was with a sample-barcoded 5' primer and a J-beta primer mix that a second PCR of about 7 to 12 cycles was run. TCRdb called the 5' RACE reads again in MiXCR, with one record for every CDR3 protein. This table has over a million distinct CDR3 sequences, almost 25% appearing once. Samples had at least 6.5 million PBMCs isolated from them. The same data also went into a second study, on T cells of mothers and their children. From that second work: There were no persistent microchimeric T cell clones detected.

The specimen was blood. The TCR comes from a girl aged 2 to 9 in good health.

CDR3 nucleotides: TGCAGCTGTTCCGGGACTAGCTCCCGTCAGGAGACCCAGTACTTC. The encoded protein is CSCSGTSSRQETQYF. The V and J genes are TRBV29-1 and TRBJ2-1; 9 positions match TRBD2. The J call may be wrong; the DNA end is better matched by TRBJ2-5. Germline loops: CDR1 SQVTM, CDR2 ANQGSEA. The CDR3 spans 15 residues.